This T cell receptor beta chain is from a study of metastatic and nonmetastatic thyroid tumors. For the study at large: It was across blood and tumor or nodule tissue from malignant and benign thyroid patients that repertoires were compared.

As to this clone: No antigen is known for it. It may be a read error: a sequence one base away is much more abundant. The final CDR3 position lacks the conserved phenylalanine or tryptophan, pointing to a likely read error.

Ahead of thyroid surgery, no patient had received treatment of any kind. Using MiXCR, TCRdb re-called clones from the PCR reads. The sample gives some 28,000 clones, about 20% of which show up once; about 43% is in the top ten. There are 14 residues in the CDR3. The germline gives CDR1 MDHEN, CDR2 SYDVKM. Study-level results: It was reported that TCR beta diversity was significantly higher in malignant thyroid tumors than benign nodules, in blood and tumor.

Sequenced: blood. The TCR sequence derives from a female donor with papillary thyroid cancer or a benign thyroid nodule (not recorded which). Some clones in this sample may be carry-over from other donors' samples. The V gene is TRBV28, the J gene TRBJ1-2; a weak D match, TRBD1 (5 bases). The CDR3 spells CAGSLSGTNYGYTL. The CDR3 bases are TGTGCCGGCAGTTTGTCAGGGACTAACTATGGCTACACCTTA.